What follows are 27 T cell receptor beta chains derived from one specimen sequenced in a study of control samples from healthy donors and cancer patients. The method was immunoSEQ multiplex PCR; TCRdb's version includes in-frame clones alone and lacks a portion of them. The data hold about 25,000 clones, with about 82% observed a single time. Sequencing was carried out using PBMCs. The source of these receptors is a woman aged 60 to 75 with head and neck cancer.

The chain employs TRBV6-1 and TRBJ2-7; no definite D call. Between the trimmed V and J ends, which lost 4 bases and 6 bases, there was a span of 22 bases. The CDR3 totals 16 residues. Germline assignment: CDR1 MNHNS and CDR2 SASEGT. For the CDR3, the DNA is TGTGCCAGCAGTGGAACCCTACACCCCTCGAAAGGCGAGCAGTACTTC. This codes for CASSGTLHPSKGEQYF.

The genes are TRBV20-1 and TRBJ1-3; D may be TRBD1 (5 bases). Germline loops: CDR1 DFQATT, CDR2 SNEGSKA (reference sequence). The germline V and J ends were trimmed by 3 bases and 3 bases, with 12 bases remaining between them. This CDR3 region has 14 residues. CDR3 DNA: TGCAGTGCTAGTTCGGGGCAGATTGGAAACACCATATATTTT. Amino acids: CSASSGQIGNTIYF.

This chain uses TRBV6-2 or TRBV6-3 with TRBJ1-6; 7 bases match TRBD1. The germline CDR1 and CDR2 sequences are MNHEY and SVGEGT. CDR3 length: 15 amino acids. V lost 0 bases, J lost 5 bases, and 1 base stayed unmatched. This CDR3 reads CASSYSGTDNSPLHF. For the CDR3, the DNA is TGTGCCAGCAGTTACTCGGGGACAGATAATTCACCCCTCCACTTT.

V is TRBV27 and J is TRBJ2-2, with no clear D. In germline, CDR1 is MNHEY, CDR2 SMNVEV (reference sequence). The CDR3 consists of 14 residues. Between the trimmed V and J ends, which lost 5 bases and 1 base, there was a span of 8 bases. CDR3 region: CASSRTVNTGELFF. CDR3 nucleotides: TGTGCCAGCAGTAGGACGGTGAACACCGGGGAGCTGTTTTTT.

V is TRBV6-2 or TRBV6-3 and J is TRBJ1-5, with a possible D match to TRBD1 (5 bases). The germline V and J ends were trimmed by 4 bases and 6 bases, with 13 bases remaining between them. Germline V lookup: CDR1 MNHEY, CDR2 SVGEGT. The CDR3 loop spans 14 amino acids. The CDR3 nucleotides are TGTGCCAGCAGTTGGGACCGTCGAGGTCAGCCCCAGCATTTT. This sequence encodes CASSWDRRGQPQHF.

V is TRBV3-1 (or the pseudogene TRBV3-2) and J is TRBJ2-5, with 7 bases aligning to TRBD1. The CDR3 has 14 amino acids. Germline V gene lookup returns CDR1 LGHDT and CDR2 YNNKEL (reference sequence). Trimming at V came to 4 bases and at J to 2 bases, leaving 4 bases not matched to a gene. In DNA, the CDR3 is TGTGCCAGCAGCCCGACAGGGCTTCAAGAGACCCAGTACTTC. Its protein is CASSPTGLQETQYF.

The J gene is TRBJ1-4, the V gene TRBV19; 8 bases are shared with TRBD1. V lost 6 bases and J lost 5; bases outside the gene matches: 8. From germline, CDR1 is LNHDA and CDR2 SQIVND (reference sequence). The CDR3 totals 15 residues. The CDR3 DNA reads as TGTGCCAGTAGCATCGGACAGGGAAGCAATGAAAAACTGTTTTTT. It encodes CASSIGQGSNEKLFF.

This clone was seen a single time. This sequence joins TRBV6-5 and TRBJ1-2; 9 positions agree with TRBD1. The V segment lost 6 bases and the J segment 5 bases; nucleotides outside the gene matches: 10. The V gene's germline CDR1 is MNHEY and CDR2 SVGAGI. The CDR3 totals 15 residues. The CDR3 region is CASRRRDRAIYGYTF. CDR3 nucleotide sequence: TGTGCCAGCAGAAGGCGGGACAGGGCAATTTATGGCTACACCTTC.

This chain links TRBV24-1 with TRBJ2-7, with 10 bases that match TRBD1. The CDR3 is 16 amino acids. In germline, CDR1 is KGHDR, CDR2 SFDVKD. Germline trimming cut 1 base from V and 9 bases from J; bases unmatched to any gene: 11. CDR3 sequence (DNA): TGTGCCACCAGTGATTTTCGCGGGACAGGGGTCATGAGGCAGTACTTC. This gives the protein CATSDFRGTGVMRQYF.

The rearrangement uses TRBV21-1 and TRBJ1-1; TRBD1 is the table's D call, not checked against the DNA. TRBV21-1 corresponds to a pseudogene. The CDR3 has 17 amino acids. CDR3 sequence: CASSKSERDKGYTEAFF. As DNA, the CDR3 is TGTGCCAGCAGCAAATCGGAAAGGGACAAAGGTTACACTGAAGCTTTCTTT.

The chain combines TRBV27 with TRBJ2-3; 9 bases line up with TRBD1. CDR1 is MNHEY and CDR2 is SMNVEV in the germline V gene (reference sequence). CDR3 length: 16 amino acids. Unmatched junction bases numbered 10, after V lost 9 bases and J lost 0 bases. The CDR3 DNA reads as TGTGCCAGTCGACAGGGGGTCCAAACTAGCACAGATACGCAGTATTTT. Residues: CASRQGVQTSTDTQYF.

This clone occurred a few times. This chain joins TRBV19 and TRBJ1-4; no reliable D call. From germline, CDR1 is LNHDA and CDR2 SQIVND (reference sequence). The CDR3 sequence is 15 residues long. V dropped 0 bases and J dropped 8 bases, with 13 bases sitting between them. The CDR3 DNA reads TGTGCCAGTAGTATAGACTACGGGTCAGGAGAAAAACTGTTTTTT. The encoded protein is CASSIDYGSGEKLFF.

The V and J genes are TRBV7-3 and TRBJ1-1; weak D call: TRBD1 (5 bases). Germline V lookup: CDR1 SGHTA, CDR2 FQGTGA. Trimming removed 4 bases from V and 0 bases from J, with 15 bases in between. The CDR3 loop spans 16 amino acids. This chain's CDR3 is CASSSNPGRMNTEAFF. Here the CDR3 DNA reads TGTGCCAGCAGCTCCAACCCGGGACGGATGAACACTGAAGCTTTCTTT.

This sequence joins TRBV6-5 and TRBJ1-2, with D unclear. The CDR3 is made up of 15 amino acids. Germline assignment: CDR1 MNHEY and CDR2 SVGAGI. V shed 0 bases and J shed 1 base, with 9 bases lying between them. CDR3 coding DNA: TGTGCCAGCAGTTACTCGTTGGCACTTAACTATGGCTACACCTTC. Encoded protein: CASSYSLALNYGYTF.

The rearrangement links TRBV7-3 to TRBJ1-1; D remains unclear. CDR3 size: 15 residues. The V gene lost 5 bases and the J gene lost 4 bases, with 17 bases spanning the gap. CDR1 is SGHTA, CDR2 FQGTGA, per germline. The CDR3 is CASSPWTGRATEAFF. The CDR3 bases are TGTGCCAGCAGCCCATGGACTGGGAGGGCCACTGAAGCTTTCTTT. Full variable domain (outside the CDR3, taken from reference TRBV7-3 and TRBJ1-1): GAGVSQTPSNKVTEKGKYVELRCDPISGHTALYWYRQSLGQGPEFLIYFQGTGAADDSGLPNDRFFAVRPEGSVSTLKIQRTERGDSAVYLCASSPWTGRATEAFFGQGTRLTVV.

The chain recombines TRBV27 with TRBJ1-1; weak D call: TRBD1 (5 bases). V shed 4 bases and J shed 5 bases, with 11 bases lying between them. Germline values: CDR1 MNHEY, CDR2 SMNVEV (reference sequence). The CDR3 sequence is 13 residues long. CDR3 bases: TGTGCCAGCAGTTCGGGGGTTGGGACTGAAGCTTTCTTT. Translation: CASSSGVGTEAFF.

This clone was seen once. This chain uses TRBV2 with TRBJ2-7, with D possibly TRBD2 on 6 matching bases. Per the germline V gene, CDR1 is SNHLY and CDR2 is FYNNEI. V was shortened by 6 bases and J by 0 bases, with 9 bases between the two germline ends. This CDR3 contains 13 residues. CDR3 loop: CASSGGSSYEQYF. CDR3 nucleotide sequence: TGTGCCAGCAGCGGGGGTAGCTCCTACGAGCAGTACTTC.

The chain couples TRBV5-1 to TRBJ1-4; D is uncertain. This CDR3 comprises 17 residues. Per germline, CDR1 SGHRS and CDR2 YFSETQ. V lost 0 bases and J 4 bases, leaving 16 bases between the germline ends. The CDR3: CASSLAFHGKFNEKLFF. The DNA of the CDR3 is TGCGCCAGCAGCTTGGCGTTCCACGGGAAGTTTAATGAAAAACTGTTTTTT.

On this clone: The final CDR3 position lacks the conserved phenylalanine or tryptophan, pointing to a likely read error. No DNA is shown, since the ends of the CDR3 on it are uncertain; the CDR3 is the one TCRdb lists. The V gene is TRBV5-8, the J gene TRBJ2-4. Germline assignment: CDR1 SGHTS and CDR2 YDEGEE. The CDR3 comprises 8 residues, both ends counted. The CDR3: CASSLGYL.

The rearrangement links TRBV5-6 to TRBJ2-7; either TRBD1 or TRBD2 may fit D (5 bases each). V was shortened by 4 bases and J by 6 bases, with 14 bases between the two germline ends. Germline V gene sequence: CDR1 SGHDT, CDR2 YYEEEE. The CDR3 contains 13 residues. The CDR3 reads CASSNRRGSEQYF. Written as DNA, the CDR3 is TGTGCCAGCAGCAACCGACGGGGCAGCGAGCAGTACTTC.

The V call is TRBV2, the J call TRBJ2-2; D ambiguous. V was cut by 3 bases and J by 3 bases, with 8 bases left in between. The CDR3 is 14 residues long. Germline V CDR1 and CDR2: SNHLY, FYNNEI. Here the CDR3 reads CASSDKRHTGELFF. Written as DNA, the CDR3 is TGTGCCAGCAGTGACAAGCGACACACCGGGGAGCTGTTTTTT.

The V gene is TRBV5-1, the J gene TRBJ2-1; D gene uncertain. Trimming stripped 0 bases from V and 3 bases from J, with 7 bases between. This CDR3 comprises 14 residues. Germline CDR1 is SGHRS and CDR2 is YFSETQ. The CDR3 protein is CASSLAGSYNEQFF. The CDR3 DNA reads TGCGCCAGCAGCTTGGCGGGCAGCTACAATGAGCAGTTCTTC.

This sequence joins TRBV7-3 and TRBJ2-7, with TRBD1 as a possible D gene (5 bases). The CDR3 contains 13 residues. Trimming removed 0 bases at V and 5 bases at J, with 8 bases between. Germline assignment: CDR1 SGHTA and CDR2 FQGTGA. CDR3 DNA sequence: TGTGCCAGCAGCTTAACGATAGGGGACGAGCAGTACTTC. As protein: CASSLTIGDEQYF.

The CDR3 coding sequence is TGTGCCAGCAGCTTAGGACGAGGATACGGCCAACAGCTCAATGAGCAGTTCTTC. The encoded protein is CASSLGRGYGQQLNEQFF. The V and J genes are TRBV7-2 and TRBJ2-1, with D unresolved. This CDR3 has 18 residues. The ends were cut back, 1 base at V and 6 bases at J, with 22 bases in the middle. Germline-derived CDR1 and CDR2 are SGHTA and FQGNSA.

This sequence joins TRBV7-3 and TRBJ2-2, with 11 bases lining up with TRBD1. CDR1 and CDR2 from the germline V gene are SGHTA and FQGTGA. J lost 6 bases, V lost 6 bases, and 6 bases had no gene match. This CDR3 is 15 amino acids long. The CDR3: CASRSGTGGSGELFF. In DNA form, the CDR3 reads TGTGCCAGCAGGTCCGGGACAGGGGGATCCGGGGAGCTGTTTTTT.

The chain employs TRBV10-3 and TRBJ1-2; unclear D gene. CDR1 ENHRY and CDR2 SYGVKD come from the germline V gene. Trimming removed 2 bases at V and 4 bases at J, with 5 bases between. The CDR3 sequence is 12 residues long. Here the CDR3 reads CAISELGYGYTF. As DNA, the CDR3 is TGTGCCATCAGTGAGCTGGGCTATGGCTACACCTTC.

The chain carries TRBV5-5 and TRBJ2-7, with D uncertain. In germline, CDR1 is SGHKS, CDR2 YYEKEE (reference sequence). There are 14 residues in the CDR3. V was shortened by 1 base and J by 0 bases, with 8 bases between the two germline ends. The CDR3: CASSLSISSYEQYF. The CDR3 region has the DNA TGTGCCAGCAGCTTGAGCATCAGCTCCTACGAGCAGTACTTC. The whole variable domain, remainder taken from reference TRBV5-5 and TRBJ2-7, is DAGVTQSPTHLIKTRGQQVTLRCSPISGHKSVSWYQQVLGQGPQFIFQYYEKEERGRGNFPDRFSARQFPNYSSELNVNALLLGDSALYLCASSLSISSYEQYFGPGTRLTVT.